The T cell receptor (beta chain) described here comes from a study of T cells of healthy individuals. MiXCR, applied by TCRdb to the 5' RACE reads, yields one record per CDR3 protein. The table lists about 100,000 distinct CDR3 sequences, 15% to 20% of them singletons. Only one count was recorded for this clonotype. CDR1 SQVTM and CDR2 ANQGSEA come from the germline V gene. This CDR3 is 14 amino acids long. Trimming took off 4 bases at V and 7 bases at J, with 18 bases between the two ends. The chain joins TRBV29-1 to TRBJ2-3; D is ambiguous. The clonotype originates from a human donor in good health. The CDR3 reads CSVVPLGFEHTQYF. Here the CDR3 DNA reads TGCAGCGTTGTTCCTTTGGGATTCGAACATACGCAGTATTTT.